The 29 T cell receptor beta chains presented below share a single source sample, sequenced in a study of blood T cell repertoires in COVID-19. Measured with immunoSEQ multiplex PCR; TCRdb has only the in-frame clones, and not every one. The sample includes about 31,000 clones, approximately 86% of them seen just once. Sequencing was carried out using peripheral blood. Every receptor here comes from a man in his 60s with COVID-19, enrolled during active disease.

This sequence joins TRBV6-5 and TRBJ2-7; TRBD2 agrees at 8 bases. Germline V gives CDR1 MNHEY, CDR2 SVGAGI. The CDR3 consists of 15 residues. Germline trimming cut 6 bases from V and 3 bases from J; bases unmatched to any gene: 10. The CDR3 DNA reads TGTGCCAGCAGCCCGGGGGGGGCCTCTTTCTACGAGCAGTACTTC. As protein: CASSPGGASFYEQYF.

This clone came up a few times. The chain is built from TRBV7-9 and TRBJ1-1, with D uncertain. V lost 7 bases to trimming and J lost 1 base, with 10 bases between them. This CDR3 is 13 amino acids long. Germline-derived CDR1 and CDR2 are SEHNR and FQNEAQ (reference sequence). The CDR3 protein is CASIRGWNTEAFF. For the CDR3, the DNA is TGTGCCAGCATCCGCGGCTGGAACACTGAAGCTTTCTTT.

The rearrangement uses TRBV7-8 and TRBJ1-1; tentative D call: TRBD1 (5 bases). Per germline, CDR1 SGHVS and CDR2 FQNEAQ. The CDR3 contains 15 residues. V gave up 0 bases and J gave up 0 bases, with 8 bases separating them. The CDR3 region is CASSLARQMNTEAFF. CDR3 sequence (DNA): TGTGCCAGCAGCTTAGCAAGACAGATGAACACTGAAGCTTTCTTT.

The chain uses TRBV11-3 and TRBJ1-3; D gene ambiguous. The CDR3 spans 15 residues. The V and J ends lost 0 bases and 4 bases respectively, with 10 bases between them. Germline V gene lookup returns CDR1 SGHNT and CDR2 YENEEA. CDR3 loop: CASSLDAGFGNTIYF. CDR3 DNA: TGTGCCAGCAGCTTAGATGCGGGATTCGGAAACACCATATATTTT.

This sequence joins TRBV4-1 and TRBJ1-1; unclear D gene. Germline V gene lookup returns CDR1 MGHRA and CDR2 YSYEKL. CDR3 length: 14 amino acids. V lost 0 bases and J 1 base, leaving 6 bases between the germline ends. The CDR3, as DNA: TGCGCCAGCAGCCAAGAATCCCGGAACACTGAAGCTTTCTTT. It yields the protein CASSQESRNTEAFF.

This clone was seen just once. The chain has TRBV7-3 and TRBJ2-3; TRBD1 is a possible D gene (6 bases). The CDR3 has 13 amino acids. V was shortened by 5 bases and J by 6 bases, with 12 bases between the two germline ends. Germline lookup yields CDR1 SGHTA and CDR2 FQGTGA. The CDR3 nucleotides read TGTGCCAGCAGCGCGCAGGGGAAGGATACGCAGTATTTT. It is translated as CASSAQGKDTQYF.

V is TRBV11-3 and J is TRBJ2-3; TRBD2 matches 7 bases. The CDR3 contains 14 residues. The V and J ends lost 7 bases and 2 bases, in that order; junction bases with no gene match: 6. In germline, CDR1 is SGHNT, CDR2 YENEEA. CDR3 sequence reads: CASTWGGVTDTQYF. The CDR3 DNA follows: TGTGCCAGCACCTGGGGAGGGGTCACAGATACGCAGTATTTT.

The J gene is TRBJ2-1, the V gene TRBV6-5, with 10 bases matching TRBD1. V gave up 8 bases and J gave up 8 bases; unmatched junction bases: 6. The CDR3 is made up of 13 amino acids. CDR1 and CDR2 (germline): MNHEY, SVGAGI. The CDR3 loop is CASRWTGGHEQFF. In DNA form, the CDR3 reads TGTGCCAGCCGGTGGACAGGGGGGCATGAGCAGTTCTTC.

The J gene is TRBJ1-1, the V gene TRBV11-2; 7 nucleotides match TRBD1. This CDR3 is built from 14 residues. Germline V gene data show CDR1 as SGHAT and CDR2 as FQNNGV. V trimming: 3 bases; J trimming: 4 bases; junction bases outside the gene matches: 5. DNA for the CDR3: TGTGCCAGCAGCTTCCCAGGGGGAACCACTGAAGCTTTCTTT. This gives the protein CASSFPGGTTEAFF. Full variable domain (outside the CDR3, taken from reference TRBV11-2 and TRBJ1-1): EAGVAQSPRYKIIEKRQSVAFWCNPISGHATLYWYQQILGQGPKLLIQFQNNGVVDDSQLPKDRFSAERLKGVDSTLKIQPAKLEDSAVYLCASSFPGGTTEAFFGQGTRLTVV.

The chain has TRBV2 and TRBJ2-7; D may be TRBD1 (6 bases). Germline assignment: CDR1 SNHLY and CDR2 FYNNEI. The CDR3 has 15 amino acids. Trimming cost V 1 base and J 6 bases, with 16 bases left between them. The CDR3 sequence is CASSEDRDVWPEQYF. CDR3 sequence (DNA): TGTGCCAGCAGTGAAGACAGGGACGTATGGCCCGAGCAGTACTTC.

This CDR3 reads CASSVSAGGIAEAFF. The CDR3, as DNA: TGTGCCAGCAGCGTCAGCGCAGGGGGGATCGCTGAAGCTTTCTTT. V and J are TRBV27 and TRBJ1-1; 7 bases map to TRBD1. The CDR3 totals 15 residues. Germline CDR1 MNHEY, CDR2 SMNVEV (reference sequence). V was pared by 6 bases and J by 6 bases, with 13 bases of the junction left unmatched.

The V gene is TRBV6-6, the J gene TRBJ2-1; 7 bases fit TRBD2. CDR3 length: 15 residues. V dropped 0 bases and J dropped 3; count of bases not matched to a gene: 2. The germline V gene has CDR1 MNHNY and CDR2 SVGAGI (reference sequence). The CDR3 DNA follows: TGTGCCAGCAGTTACTCTAGCGGGTTCTACAATGAGCAGTTCTTC. It is translated as CASSYSSGFYNEQFF.

J is TRBJ2-7 and V is TRBV3-1 (or the pseudogene TRBV3-2); 9 positions match TRBD2. From germline, CDR1 is LGHDT and CDR2 YNNKEL (reference sequence). V shed 9 bases and J 0 bases; nucleotides not matched to a gene: 3. The CDR3 sequence is 13 residues long. The CDR3 DNA is TGTGCCAGTGGACTAGCGAGCTCCTACGAGCAGTACTTC. Amino acid sequence: CASGLASSYEQYF.

This chain links TRBV18 with TRBJ1-2; TRBD1 matches at 7 bases. From germline, CDR1 is KGHSH and CDR2 LQKENI. The CDR3 loop spans 14 amino acids. V lost 6 bases, J lost 1 base, and 5 bases stayed unmatched. CDR3 DNA sequence: TGTGCCAGCTCCGGGACAGTAGATAACTATGGCTACACCTTC. Translated: CASSGTVDNYGYTF.

The chain recombines TRBV6-5 with TRBJ2-1; D call uncertain. V was trimmed by 6 bases and J by 2 bases, leaving 14 bases between them. Germline loops: CDR1 MNHEY, CDR2 SVGAGI. The CDR3 runs 15 residues. The CDR3 region is CASSSTPGPYNEQFF. The CDR3 DNA is TGTGCCAGCAGCTCGACTCCTGGTCCCTACAATGAGCAGTTCTTC.

The J gene is TRBJ2-1, the V gene TRBV18; 7 bases fit TRBD2. V lost 3 bases and J lost 6; bases outside the gene matches: 5. There are 14 residues in the CDR3. Germline V gene lookup returns CDR1 KGHSH and CDR2 LQKENI. CDR3 sequence: CASSPRLASNEQFF. CDR3 DNA: TGTGCCAGCTCACCGCGACTAGCTTCCAATGAGCAGTTCTTC.

This sequence joins TRBV28 and TRBJ1-2; unclear D gene. Germline-derived CDR1 and CDR2 are MDHEN and SYDVKM. Trimming left V 3 bases short and J 4 bases short, with 15 bases between. There are 15 residues in the CDR3. The CDR3 loop reads CASSFRPGHLYGYTF. The CDR3 DNA sequence: TGTGCCAGCAGTTTTCGCCCGGGTCATCTCTATGGCTACACCTTC.

The chain recombines TRBV2 with TRBJ2-1; D may be TRBD2 (6 bases). CDR1 and CDR2 (germline): SNHLY, FYNNEI. V was clipped by 6 bases and J by 9 bases, with 15 bases between them. This CDR3 has 13 residues. The CDR3 sequence is CASRGGLVGEQFF. The CDR3 DNA reads TGTGCCAGCAGGGGGGGACTTGTCGGTGAGCAGTTCTTC. The variable domain in full, with the rest retrieved from reference TRBV2 and TRBJ2-1, is EPEVTQTPSHQVTQMGQEVILRCVPISNHLYFYWYRQILGQKVEFLVSFYNNEISEKSEIFDDQFSVERPDGSNFTLKIRSTKLEDSAMYFCASRGGLVGEQFFGPGTRLTVL.

CDR3 protein: CASRPGVNYGYTF. DNA of the CDR3: TGTGCCAGCAGGCCAGGGGTTAACTATGGCTACACCTTC. This chain connects TRBV6-4 to TRBJ1-2; tentative D call: TRBD1 (6 bases). The CDR3 has 13 residues. V lost 6 bases and J 1 base, leaving 9 bases between the germline ends. The germline CDR1 and CDR2 sequences are MRHNA and SNTAGT.

This chain uses TRBV3-1 (or the pseudogene TRBV3-2) with TRBJ1-2, with 8 bases aligning to TRBD1. The CDR3 runs to 16 residues. V was pared by 3 bases and J by 3 bases, with 9 bases of the junction left unmatched. Per the germline V gene, CDR1 is LGHDT and CDR2 is YNNKEL (reference sequence). CDR3 DNA sequence: TGTGCCAGCAGCCAGACCCTACAGGGGGGAGACTATGGCTACACCTTC. As protein: CASSQTLQGGDYGYTF.

The rearrangement uses TRBV7-9 and TRBJ2-1, with 7 bases matching TRBD2. Per the germline V gene, CDR1 is SEHNR and CDR2 is FQNEAQ (reference sequence). Trimming took 4 bases from V and 0 from J; bases not matched to a gene: 6. This CDR3 contains 16 residues. CDR3 in DNA: TGTGCCAGCAGCTCCGAGGGCGGGAGCTCCTACAATGAGCAGTTCTTC. Its protein product is CASSSEGGSSYNEQFF.

The chain uses TRBV6-5 and TRBJ2-2, with a tentative D call TRBD2 (5 bases). Trimming cost V 4 bases and J 4 bases, with 10 bases left between them. CDR3 size: 14 residues. Germline CDR1 and CDR2: MNHEY and SVGAGI. The CDR3 DNA reads TGTGCCAGCAGTTCCCGGGATCTCACCGGGGAGCTGTTTTTT. Translating it yields CASSSRDLTGELFF.

The V gene is TRBV6-5, the J gene TRBJ1-1, with D possibly being TRBD1 (6 bases). V gave up 6 bases and J gave up 10 bases, with 15 bases separating them. The germline V gene encodes CDR1 MNHEY and CDR2 SVGAGI. This CDR3 spans 12 amino acids. CDR3 residues: CASSRDGGVAFF. The CDR3 coding sequence is TGTGCCAGCAGCCGTGATGGGGGCGTAGCTTTCTTT.

This chain links TRBV6-1 with TRBJ2-1, with 9 bases aligning to TRBD2. CDR1 and CDR2 from the germline V gene are MNHNS and SASEGT. J gave up 8 bases and V 0 bases, and 5 bases lay outside the gene matches. CDR3 length: 15 amino acids. CDR3 sequence reads: CASSEAAGGLDEQFF. In DNA, the CDR3 is TGTGCCAGCAGTGAAGCCGCGGGAGGGCTCGATGAGCAGTTCTTC.

The rearrangement joins TRBV7-8 to TRBJ2-7; possibly TRBD2 for D (5 bases). Germline V gene data show CDR1 as SGHVS and CDR2 as FQNEAQ. This CDR3 is 11 amino acids long. Trimming took 5 bases from V and 7 from J, leaving 9 bases between them. In nucleotides, the CDR3 is TGTGCCAGCAGCCCGAGGGAAGAGCAGTACTTC. Residues: CASSPREEQYF.

The V and J genes are TRBV7-2 and TRBJ1-5; D gene uncertain. CDR1 and CDR2 (germline): SGHTA, FQGNSA. Trimming removed 3 bases from V and 3 bases from J, with 6 bases in between. This CDR3 has 13 residues. The CDR3 loop reads CASSFLINQPQHF. CDR3 nucleotides: TGTGCCAGCAGCTTCCTAATCAATCAGCCCCAGCATTTT. The full variable domain, rest sourced from reference TRBV7-2 and TRBJ1-5, is GAGVSQSPSNKVTEKGKDVELRCDPISGHTALYWYRQSLGQGLEFLIYFQGNSAPDKSGLPSDRFSAERTGGSVSTLTIQRTQQEDSAVYLCASSFLINQPQHFGDGTRLSIL.

The J gene is TRBJ2-1, the V gene TRBV6-5; unclear D gene. Germline loops: CDR1 MNHEY, CDR2 SVGAGI. The CDR3 length is 15 residues. Trimming removed 6 bases at V and 0 bases at J, with 12 bases between. Written as DNA, the CDR3 is TGTGCCAGCAGGAAACAGAGAGACTCCTACAATGAGCAGTTCTTC. It codes for CASRKQRDSYNEQFF.

This rearrangement joins TRBV30 to TRBJ1-2; D not resolved. There are 13 residues in the CDR3. The ends were cut back, 3 bases at V and 4 bases at J, with 12 bases in the middle. Germline CDR1 is GTSNPN and CDR2 is SVGIG (reference sequence). CDR3 in DNA: TGTGCCTGGAGAATCGAGGCCCCCTATGGCTACACCTTC. As protein: CAWRIEAPYGYTF.

J is TRBJ2-7 and V is TRBV4-2; D is possibly TRBD2 (6 bases). Germline V CDR1 and CDR2: LGHNA, YNFKEQ. Trimming cost V 2 bases and J 0 bases, with 11 bases left between them. The length of the CDR3 is 15 residues. The CDR3 spells CASSQPGSSSYEQYF. In DNA form, the CDR3 reads TGTGCCAGCAGCCAACCCGGGAGTAGCTCCTACGAGCAGTACTTC.